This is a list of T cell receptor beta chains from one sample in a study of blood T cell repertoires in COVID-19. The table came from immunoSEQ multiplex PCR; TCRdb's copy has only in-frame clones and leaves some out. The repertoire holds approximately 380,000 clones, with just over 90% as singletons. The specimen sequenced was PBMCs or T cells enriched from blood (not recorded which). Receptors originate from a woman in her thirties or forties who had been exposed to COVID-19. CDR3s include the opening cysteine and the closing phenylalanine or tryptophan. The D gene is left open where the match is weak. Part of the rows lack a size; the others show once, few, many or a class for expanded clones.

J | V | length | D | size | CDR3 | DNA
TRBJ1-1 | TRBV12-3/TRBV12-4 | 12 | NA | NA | CASSLWGFEAFF | TGTGCCAGCAGTTTATGGGGCTTTGAAGCTTTCTTT
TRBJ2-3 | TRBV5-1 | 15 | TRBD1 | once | CASARDRGGTDTQYF | TGCGCCAGCGCCCGAGACAGGGGCGGAACAGATACGCAGTATTTT
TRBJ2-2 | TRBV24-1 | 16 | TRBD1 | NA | CATSDPGQPNTGELFF | TGTGCCACCAGTGACCCGGGACAGCCGAACACCGGGGAGCTGTTTTTT
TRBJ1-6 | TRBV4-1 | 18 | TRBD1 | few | CASSQEEQGSSYNSPLHF | TGCGCCAGCAGCCAAGAGGAACAGGGGAGCTCCTATAATTCACCCCTCCACTTT
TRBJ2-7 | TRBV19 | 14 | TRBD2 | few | CASSGLAGAYEQYF | TGTGCCAGTAGCGGACTAGCGGGGGCCTACGAGCAGTACTTC
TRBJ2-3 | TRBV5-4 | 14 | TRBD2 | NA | CASSPSGSTDTQYF | TGTGCCAGCAGCCCGAGCGGGAGTACAGATACGCAGTATTTT
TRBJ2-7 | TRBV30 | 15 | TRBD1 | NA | CAWSPPGQGSYEQYF | TGTGCCTGGAGTCCGCCGGGACAGGGCTCCTACGAGCAGTACTTC
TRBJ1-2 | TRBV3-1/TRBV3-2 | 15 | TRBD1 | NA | CASSHRTGGEYGYTF | TGTGCCAGCAGCCATAGGACAGGGGGCGAGTATGGCTACACCTTC
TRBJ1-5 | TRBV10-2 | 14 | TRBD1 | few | CASRPGQVTQPQHF | TGCGCCAGCAGGCCGGGACAGGTGACTCAGCCCCAGCATTTT
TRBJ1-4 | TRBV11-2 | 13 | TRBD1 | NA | CASSLGQGEKLFF | TGTGCCAGCAGCTTGGGACAGGGGGAAAAACTGTTTTTT
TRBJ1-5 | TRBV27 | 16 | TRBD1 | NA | CASRPGQGASNQPQHF | TGTGCCAGCCGTCCGGGACAGGGGGCAAGCAATCAGCCCCAGCATTTT
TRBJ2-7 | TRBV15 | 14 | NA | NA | CATSRLEVLHEQYF | TGTGCCACCAGCAGACTGGAGGTCCTGCATGAGCAGTACTTC
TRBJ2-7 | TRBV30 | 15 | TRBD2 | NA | CASSGRMRGGYEQYF | TGTGCCAGTAGCGGGAGGATGAGGGGGGGCTACGAGCAGTACTTC
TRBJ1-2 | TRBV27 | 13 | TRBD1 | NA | CASSLTGGYGYTF | TGTGCCAGCAGTCTGACAGGGGGCTATGGCTACACCTTC
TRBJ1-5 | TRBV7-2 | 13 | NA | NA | CASSTRQHQPQHF | TGTGCCAGCAGCACCCGACAGCATCAGCCCCAGCATTTT
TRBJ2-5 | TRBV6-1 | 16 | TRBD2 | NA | CASSGGLAGVEGTQYF | TGTGCCAGCAGTGGGGGACTAGCGGGGGTGGAAGGGACCCAGTACTTC
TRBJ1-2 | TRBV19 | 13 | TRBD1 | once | CASRIQGDHGYTF | TGTGCCAGTAGAATACAGGGGGACCATGGCTACACCTTC
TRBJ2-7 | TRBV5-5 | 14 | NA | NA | CASTGLVIGGEQYF | TGTGCCAGTACGGGTTTGGTGATAGGGGGCGAGCAGTACTTC
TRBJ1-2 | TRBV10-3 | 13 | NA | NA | CAISVEGGSGYTF | TGTGCCATCAGTGTGGAGGGCGGAAGCGGCTACACCTTC
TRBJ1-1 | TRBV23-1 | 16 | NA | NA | CASSQSSGTQNTEAFF | TGCGCCAGCAGTCAATCGTCCGGGACACAGAACACTGAAGCTTTCTTT
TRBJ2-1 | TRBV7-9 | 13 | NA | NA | CASSFNPDNEQFF | TGTGCCAGCAGCTTCAACCCGGACAATGAGCAGTTCTTC
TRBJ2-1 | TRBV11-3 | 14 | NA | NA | CASSWVGFRDEQFF | TGTGCCAGCAGCTGGGTGGGATTCAGGGATGAGCAGTTCTTC
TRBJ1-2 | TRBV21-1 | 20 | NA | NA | CASSKVVRRGQGTWGLGYTF | TGTGCCAGCAGCAAAGTTGTAAGAAGGGGACAGGGAACCTGGGGCCTTGGCTACACCTTC
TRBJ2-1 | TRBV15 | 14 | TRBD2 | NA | CATSGRLASNEQFF | TGTGCCACCAGCGGCCGACTAGCCTCCAATGAGCAGTTCTTC
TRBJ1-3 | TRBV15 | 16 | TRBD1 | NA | CATSREQGVDGNTIYF | TGTGCCACCAGCAGAGAGCAGGGGGTGGATGGAAACACCATATATTTT
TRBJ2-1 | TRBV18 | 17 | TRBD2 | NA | CASSPPRAGGTYNEQFF | TGTGCCAGCTCACCACCGAGGGCGGGAGGGACCTACAATGAGCAGTTCTTC
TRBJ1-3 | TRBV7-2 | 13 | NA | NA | CASSWSVGDTIYF | TGTGCCAGCAGCTGGAGTGTCGGAGACACCATATATTTT
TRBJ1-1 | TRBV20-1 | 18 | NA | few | CSASSTFGRGWGNTEAFF | TGCAGTGCTAGTAGTACATTTGGGAGGGGCTGGGGGAACACTGAAGCTTTCTTT
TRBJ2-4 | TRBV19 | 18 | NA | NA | CASSTYRDSTLAKNIQYF | TGTGCCAGTAGTACCTATAGAGACAGTACTCTAGCCAAAAACATTCAGTACTTC
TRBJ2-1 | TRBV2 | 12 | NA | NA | CASRPDSDEQFF | TGTGCCAGCAGGCCCGACAGTGATGAGCAGTTCTTC
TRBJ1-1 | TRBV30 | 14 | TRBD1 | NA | CAWSPDRRVTEAFF | TGTGCCTGGAGTCCGGACAGGCGGGTCACTGAAGCTTTCTTT
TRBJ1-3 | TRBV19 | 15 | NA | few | CASSGTSRSGNTIYF | TGTGCCAGTAGTGGGACATCTCGCTCTGGAAACACCATATATTTT
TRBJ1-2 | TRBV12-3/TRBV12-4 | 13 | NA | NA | CASSLTKRNGYTF | TGTGCCAGCAGTCTGACAAAACGAAATGGCTACACCTTC
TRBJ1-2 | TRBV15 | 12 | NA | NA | CATSRDGRGYTF | TGTGCCACCAGCAGAGACGGGCGGGGGTACACCTTC
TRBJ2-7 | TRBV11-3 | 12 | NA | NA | CASSLGRVVQYF | TGTGCCAGCAGTCTTGGTCGGGTGGTGCAGTACTTC
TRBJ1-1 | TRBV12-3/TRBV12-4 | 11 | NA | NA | CASSYRPRAFF | TGTGCCAGCAGTTACAGGCCTCGAGCTTTCTTT
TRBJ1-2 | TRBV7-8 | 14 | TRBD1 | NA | CASSRGGFDYGYTF | TGTGCCAGCAGCCGAGGGGGCTTCGACTATGGCTACACCTTC
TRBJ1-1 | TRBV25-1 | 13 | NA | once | CASSAGQVSEAFF | TGTGCCAGCAGTGCCGGACAAGTCTCTGAAGCTTTCTTT